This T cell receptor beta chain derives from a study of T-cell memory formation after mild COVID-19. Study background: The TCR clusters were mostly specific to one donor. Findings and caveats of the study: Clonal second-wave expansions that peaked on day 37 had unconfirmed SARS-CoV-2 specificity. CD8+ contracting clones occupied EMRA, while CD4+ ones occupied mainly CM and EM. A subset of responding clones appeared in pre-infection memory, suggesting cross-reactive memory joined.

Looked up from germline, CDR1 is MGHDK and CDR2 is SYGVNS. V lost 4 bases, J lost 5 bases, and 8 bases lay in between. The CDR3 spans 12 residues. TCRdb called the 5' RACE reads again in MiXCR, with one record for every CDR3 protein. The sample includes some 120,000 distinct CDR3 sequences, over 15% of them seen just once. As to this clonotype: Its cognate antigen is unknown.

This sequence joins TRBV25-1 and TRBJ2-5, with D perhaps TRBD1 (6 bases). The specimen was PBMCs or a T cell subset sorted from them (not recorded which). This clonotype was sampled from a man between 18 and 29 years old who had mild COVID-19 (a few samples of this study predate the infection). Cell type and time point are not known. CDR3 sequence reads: CASSGGHETQYF. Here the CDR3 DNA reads TGTGCCAGCAGTGGGGGGCATGAGACCCAGTACTTC.